Presented here are 32 T cell receptor beta chains from one specimen sequenced in a study of glioma-infiltrating T cells. TCR alpha and beta CDR3 regions were amplified from RNA using iRepertoire nested multiplex PCR. TCRdb processed the multiplex PCR reads anew with MiXCR; each CDR3 protein has one entry. The sample gives about 380,000 distinct CDR3 sequences, roughly 41% of which show up once; around 12% is in the top ten. Material: glioma tissue, nonneoplastic brain tissue, or PBMCs (not recorded which). The source of these receptors is a human donor with low-grade glioma or glioblastoma, undergoing nonglioma brain surgery, or in good health (not recorded which).

This clonotype was observed a handful of times. V usage is TRBV7-9 and J usage is TRBJ2-6; D perhaps matches TRBD1 (5 bases). CDR1 and CDR2 from the germline V gene are SEHNR and FQNEAQ (reference sequence). V gave up 6 bases and J gave up 11 bases, with 17 bases separating them. The CDR3 has 14 amino acids. Here the CDR3 DNA reads TGTGCCAGCAGTTTCCCCAGACAGAACGACGTCCTGACTTTC. This translates into CASSFPRQNDVLTF.

Only one count was recorded for this clonotype. The rearrangement links TRBV5-1 to TRBJ2-3; D is uncertain. The CDR3 contains 13 residues. The V and J ends lost 2 bases and 7 bases respectively, with 11 bases between them. CDR1 and CDR2 from the germline V gene are SGHRS and YFSETQ. For the CDR3, the DNA is TGCGCCAGCAGCTTACGGACCAGCAATACGCAGTATTTT. Translation: CASSLRTSNTQYF. The full variable domain, with the rest looked up from reference TRBV5-1 and TRBJ2-3, is KAGVTQTPRYLIKTRGQQVTLSCSPISGHRSVSWYQQTPGQGLQFLFEYFSETQRNKGNFPGRFSGRQFSNSRSEMNVSTLELGDSALYLCASSLRTSNTQYFGPGTRLTVL.

With regard to this clonotype: This clone may be a read error of a much larger clone one base away. The J gene is TRBJ2-2, the V gene TRBV20-1, with D possibly matching TRBD2 (5 bases). Germline CDR1 is DFQATT and CDR2 is SNEGSKA (reference sequence). The V gene lost 6 bases and the J gene lost 0 bases, with 11 bases spanning the gap. This CDR3 spans 14 amino acids. The CDR3, as DNA: TGCAGTGCAATACAAGCGGCGAACACCGGGGAGCTGTTTTTT. Translating gives CSAIQAANTGELFF.

There are a few counts of this clonotype. The rearrangement links TRBV7-9 to TRBJ1-6; D is unclear. Trimming left V 0 bases short and J 10 bases short, with 7 bases between. Looked up from germline, CDR1 is SEHNR and CDR2 is FQNEAQ (reference sequence). CDR3 length: 13 amino acids. The CDR3 protein is CASSLARGSPLHF. In DNA form, the CDR3 reads TGTGCCAGCAGCTTAGCACGGGGATCACCCCTCCACTTT.

This clonotype was found a few times. V and J are TRBV2 and TRBJ1-5; perhaps TRBD1 as D (5 bases). The CDR3 loop spans 16 amino acids. The V gene lost 6 bases and the J gene lost 0 bases, with 15 bases spanning the gap. The germline CDR1 and CDR2 sequences are SNHLY and FYNNEI. This CDR3 is CASRGTTVYSNQPQHF. DNA of the CDR3: TGTGCCAGCAGGGGTACGACAGTTTATAGCAATCAGCCCCAGCATTTT.

J is TRBJ2-3 and V is TRBV20-1; D is undetermined. CDR3 size: 11 residues. Germline V lookup: CDR1 DFQATT, CDR2 SNEGSKA (reference sequence). V was cut by 5 bases and J by 7 bases, with 10 bases left in between. CDR3 sequence reads: CSASDSNTQYF. DNA of the CDR3: TGCAGTGCTTCTGACTCGAATACGCAGTATTTT.

There are a few counts of this clonotype. The chain links TRBV4-3 to TRBJ2-7; the D call may be TRBD1 or TRBD2 (5 bases each). CDR1 and CDR2 (germline): LGHNA, YSLEER. CDR3 length: 16 amino acids. V lost 0 bases to trimming and J lost 6 bases, with 18 bases between them. The CDR3: CASSQDVGVQAVEQYF. DNA of the CDR3: TGCGCCAGCAGCCAAGATGTGGGGGTGCAGGCTGTCGAGCAGTACTTC.

Comments on this clonotype: Germline and junction disagree at one end, which may indicate a read error. The CDR3 nucleotides are TGTGCCCGCAGTTACTCCGGACTAGCGGGAGCGGAGACCCAGTACTTC. Its protein is CARSYSGLAGAETQYF. The chain combines TRBV6-5 with TRBJ2-5; 13 bases fit TRBD2. CDR3 length: 16 residues. The germline CDR1 and CDR2 sequences are MNHEY and SVGAGI.

This clonotype was counted a few times. The rearrangement links TRBV6-1 to TRBJ2-5; perhaps TRBD1 as D (5 bases). Germline V CDR1 and CDR2: MNHNS, SASEGT. V was trimmed by 4 bases and J by 2 bases, leaving 11 bases between them. The CDR3 sequence is 14 residues long. CDR3 nucleotides: TGTGCCAGCAGTGCCGTGACAGTTCAAGAGACCCAGTACTTC. This translates into CASSAVTVQETQYF.

Many counts were recorded for this clonotype. The chain uses TRBV6-5 and TRBJ2-7; D not certain. There are 15 residues in the CDR3. V was clipped by 0 bases and J by 1 base, with 10 bases between them. Germline V CDR1 and CDR2: MNHEY, SVGAGI. In nucleotides, the CDR3 is TGTGCCAGCAGTTACTCGTGGCAGCCTTCCTACGAGCAGTACTTC. This translates into CASSYSWQPSYEQYF.

J is TRBJ2-7 and V is TRBV27, with TRBD1 identical over 9 bases. Germline V gene lookup returns CDR1 MNHEY and CDR2 SMNVEV (reference sequence). The V and J ends lost 6 bases and 12 bases, in that order; junction bases with no gene match: 12. The CDR3 consists of 13 residues. CDR3 nucleotides: TGTGCCAGCAGGTTACAGGGGGCTGACGAGAGGTACTTC. It translates to CASRLQGADERYF.

The rearrangement uses TRBV7-3 and TRBJ1-2; D is ambiguous. V dropped 4 bases and J dropped 4 bases, with 10 bases sitting between them. Germline V lookup: CDR1 SGHTA, CDR2 FQGTGA. There are 13 residues in the CDR3. CDR3 in DNA: TGTGCCAGCAGCTCCAATTCGGGCTATGGCTACACCTTC. Its translation is CASSSNSGYGYTF. The full variable domain, with the rest looked up from reference TRBV7-3 and TRBJ1-2, is GAGVSQTPSNKVTEKGKYVELRCDPISGHTALYWYRQSLGQGPEFLIYFQGTGAADDSGLPNDRFFAVRPEGSVSTLKIQRTERGDSAVYLCASSSNSGYGYTFGSGTRLTVV.

As for this clonotype: Lacking the conserved final phenylalanine or tryptophan, this CDR3 likely reflects a read error. V gene TRBV7-2 combines with J gene TRBJ1-1; D unresolved. The CDR3 consists of 13 residues. Trimming shortened V by 1 base and J by 0 bases, and 3 bases separated the two germline ends. Per the germline V gene, CDR1 is SGHTA and CDR2 is FQGNSA. As DNA, the CDR3 is TGTGCCAGCAGCTTAGTCCTGAACACTGAAGCTTTCCTT. Its translation: CASSLVLNTEAFL.

The V and J genes are TRBV7-3 and TRBJ2-2; D may be TRBD2 (5 bases). The CDR3 length is 15 residues. CDR1 is SGHTA, CDR2 FQGTGA, per germline. V lost 5 bases and J 2 bases, leaving 12 bases between the germline ends. The CDR3 sequence is CASSLNSGNTGELFF. In DNA, the CDR3 is TGTGCCAGCAGCCTAAACAGCGGAAACACCGGGGAGCTGTTTTTT.

This clonotype was counted between two and nine times. The chain is built from TRBV28 and TRBJ1-1; a weak D match, TRBD1 (5 bases). Germline V gene lookup returns CDR1 MDHEN and CDR2 SYDVKM. V was trimmed by 6 bases and J by 0 bases, leaving 17 bases between them. CDR3 size: 16 residues. The CDR3 reads CASSELTETMNTEAFF. CDR3 nucleotide sequence: TGTGCCAGCAGCGAATTGACAGAGACCATGAACACTGAAGCTTTCTTT.

This clonotype appeared a few times. This chain links TRBV3-1 with TRBJ1-1; D not certain. The V end was cut by 0 bases, the J end by 1 base, with 9 bases between. Per germline, CDR1 LGHDT and CDR2 YNNKEL (reference sequence). CDR3 length: 15 residues. Here the CDR3 reads CASSQEPPRNTEAFF. CDR3 in DNA: TGTGCCAGCAGCCAAGAGCCCCCACGGAACACTGAAGCTTTCTTT.

The chain employs TRBV29-1 and TRBJ2-5; D remains unclear. The CDR3 is 13 residues long. Trimming shortened V by 1 base and J by 1 base, and 7 bases separated the two germline ends. CDR1 and CDR2 from the germline V gene are SQVTM and ANQGSEA. Here the CDR3 DNA reads TGCAGCGTTGAAGCAAATATCCAAGAGACCCAGTACTTC. Protein sequence: CSVEANIQETQYF.

This clonotype was detected ten times or more. The J gene is TRBJ1-2, the V gene TRBV27; D gene uncertain. Germline V gives CDR1 MNHEY, CDR2 SMNVEV (reference sequence). The CDR3 totals 14 residues. Trimming cost V 4 bases and J 1 base, with 10 bases left between them. This chain's CDR3 is CASSSSGLNYGYTF. DNA for the CDR3: TGTGCCAGCAGTTCTTCCGGCCTTAACTATGGCTACACCTTC.

This clonotype was seen only a few times. The rearrangement uses TRBV20-1 and TRBJ2-1; possibly TRBD1 for D (6 bases). V lost 6 bases and J lost 2, with 14 bases in between. Germline assignment: CDR1 DFQATT and CDR2 SNEGSKA (reference sequence). The CDR3 has 14 amino acids. The CDR3 loop reads CSALPDRTYNEQFF. For the CDR3, the DNA is TGCAGTGCCCTACCGGACAGAACCTACAATGAGCAGTTCTTC.

This clonotype was detected many times. The V gene is TRBV6-1, the J gene TRBJ2-7, with 7 bases fitting TRBD2. V was pared by 6 bases and J by 0 bases, with 2 bases of the junction left unmatched. Germline CDR1 is MNHNS and CDR2 is SASEGT. The CDR3 covers 13 residues. CDR3 sequence: CASRRDYSYEQYF. DNA for the CDR3: TGTGCCAGCAGGCGGGACTACTCCTACGAGCAGTACTTC.

This clonotype occurred many times. The chain uses TRBV28 and TRBJ2-7, with D hard to call. Trimming pared 2 bases from V and 1 base from J, leaving 12 bases between. The CDR3 consists of 15 residues. The germline gives CDR1 MDHEN, CDR2 SYDVKM. The CDR3 bases are TGTGCCAGCAGTTTAGGGATGAGATTGTCCTACGAGCAGTACTTC. Protein sequence: CASSLGMRLSYEQYF.

This clonotype was counted between two and nine times. This chain connects TRBV2 to TRBJ1-4; D not certain. V dropped 11 bases and J dropped 4 bases, with 11 bases sitting between them. Germline CDR1 SNHLY, CDR2 FYNNEI. This CDR3 has 12 amino acids. The CDR3 protein is CARRDFNEKLFF. Written as DNA, the CDR3 is TGTGCCCGAAGGGATTTTAATGAAAAACTGTTTTTT. Looking up the rest from reference TRBV2 and TRBJ1-4 gives the full variable domain: EPEVTQTPSHQVTQMGQEVILRCVPISNHLYFYWYRQILGQKVEFLVSFYNNEISEKSEIFDDQFSVERPDGSNFTLKIRSTKLEDSAMYFCARRDFNEKLFFGSGTQLSVL.

About this clonotype itself: This may be a read error: a much more frequent sequence differs by one nucleotide. No conserved phenylalanine or tryptophan ends this CDR3, so it is likely a read error. The CDR3 spells CSARQQRNQPQHL. The DNA of the CDR3 is TGCAGTGCTAGACAACAGAGGAATCAGCCCCAGCATCTT. The chain joins TRBV20-1 to TRBJ1-5; D unresolved. The CDR3 has 13 residues. V lost 2 bases to trimming and J lost 4 bases, with 9 bases between them. Germline V gene sequence: CDR1 DFQATT, CDR2 SNEGSKA (reference sequence).

The chain recombines TRBV19 with TRBJ2-1; TRBD2 matches 10 bases. CDR3 length: 17 amino acids. With 8 bases clipped from V and 4 bases from J, the junction kept 14 bases outside the gene matches. Germline-derived CDR1 and CDR2 are LNHDA and SQIVND (reference sequence). The CDR3: CASLGPSGSPLYNEQFF. The CDR3 DNA reads as TGTGCCAGTCTAGGTCCTAGCGGGAGTCCCCTTTACAATGAGCAGTTCTTC.

The chain links TRBV29-1 to TRBJ2-1, with a weak D call TRBD2 (5 bases). The CDR3 is 16 amino acids. Trimming pared 2 bases from V and 0 bases from J, leaving 14 bases between. Germline V gene sequence: CDR1 SQVTM, CDR2 ANQGSEA. The CDR3 loop reads CSVEPHSASSYNEQFF. The CDR3 DNA follows: TGCAGCGTTGAACCACATAGCGCGAGCTCCTACAATGAGCAGTTCTTC.

This chain links TRBV20-1 with TRBJ1-4; weak D call: TRBD1 (6 bases). CDR1 and CDR2 from the germline V gene are DFQATT and SNEGSKA (reference sequence). The V end lost 0 bases, the J end lost 6 bases, and 14 bases lay between the germline ends. This CDR3 region has 15 residues. The CDR3 sequence is CSARDSGGVDEKLFF. CDR3 DNA: TGCAGTGCTAGAGATAGCGGGGGCGTAGATGAAAAACTGTTTTTT.

As concerns this clonotype: A read error may explain this, as a much larger clone is one base away. The V gene is TRBV6-2 or TRBV6-3, the J gene TRBJ2-1, with 9 bases identical to TRBD1. The CDR3 consists of 17 residues. The J segment lost 2 bases and the V segment lost 4 bases, leaving 9 bases of the junction unmatched. The germline CDR1 and CDR2 sequences are MNHEY and SVGEGT. The CDR3 nucleotides read TGTGCCAGCAGTTCATCCCTGGGACAGGGAACCTACAATGAGCAGTTCTTC. This sequence encodes CASSSSLGQGTYNEQFF.

This clonotype showed up just a few times. The gene calls are TRBV20-1 and TRBJ2-7; D is perhaps TRBD1 (6 bases). The germline V and J ends were trimmed by 6 bases and 5 bases, with 14 bases remaining between them. CDR1 is DFQATT, CDR2 SNEGSKA, per germline (reference sequence). There are 12 residues in the CDR3. The CDR3 DNA is TGCAGTGCCAAACAGGGCTCTGACGAGCAGTACTTC. Its translation: CSAKQGSDEQYF.

This clonotype has at least ten counts. J is TRBJ2-7 and V is TRBV6-2 or TRBV6-3, with 8 bases that match TRBD2. V lost 3 bases to trimming and J lost 4 bases; unmatched junction nucleotides: 11. The CDR3 consists of 16 residues. Germline CDR1 and CDR2: MNHEY and SVGEGT. The DNA for the CDR3 is TGTGCCAGCAGTTATACCGCGGGGGGACATCCTTACGAGCAGTACTTC. This translates into CASSYTAGGHPYEQYF.

J is TRBJ1-2 and V is TRBV28; TRBD1 is a possible D gene (5 bases). The CDR3 has 12 amino acids. Trimming left V 8 bases short and J 0 bases short, with 7 bases between. The germline gives CDR1 MDHEN, CDR2 SYDVKM. The CDR3 spells CASLTANYGYTF. CDR3 coding DNA: TGTGCCAGCTTGACAGCTAACTATGGCTACACCTTC.

V is TRBV5-1 and J is TRBJ2-3; 9 nucleotides align to TRBD2. This CDR3 contains 15 residues. The ends lost 3 bases at V and 6 bases at J; junction bases unmatched: 8. Germline values: CDR1 SGHRS, CDR2 YFSETQ. In DNA form, the CDR3 reads TGCGCCAGCAGCTCTGGGACTAGCAAGGCGGATACGCAGTATTTT. Protein sequence: CASSSGTSKADTQYF. Drawing the rest from reference TRBV5-1 and TRBJ2-3, the complete variable domain is KAGVTQTPRYLIKTRGQQVTLSCSPISGHRSVSWYQQTPGQGLQFLFEYFSETQRNKGNFPGRFSGRQFSNSRSEMNVSTLELGDSALYLCASSSGTSKADTQYFGPGTRLTVL.

This clonotype was seen more than once but under ten times. V usage is TRBV12-3 or TRBV12-4 and J usage is TRBJ2-5, with D possibly being TRBD1 (6 bases). The CDR3 runs 15 residues. V lost 2 bases to trimming and J lost 1 base, with 11 bases between them. The CDR3 loop is CASSLSRGIQETQYF. The CDR3 nucleotides read TGTGCCAGCAGTTTATCGAGGGGGATCCAAGAGACCCAGTACTTC.